Each of the 30 T cell receptor beta chains below was sequenced from the same sample in a study of monozygotic twins with cystic fibrosis. TCRdb keeps only in-frame clones here, not all; method: immunoSEQ multiplex PCR. The table has some 20,000 clones, approximately 96% seen once; the top ten hold 1.5% to 2%. The sequenced sample consisted of blood. The source of these receptors is a woman aged 25 to 45 with cystic fibrosis.

The J gene is TRBJ1-6, the V gene TRBV7-2; D not certain. Germline values: CDR1 SGHTA, CDR2 FQGNSA. Trimming pared 5 bases from V and 5 bases from J, leaving 16 bases between. The CDR3 is 16 amino acids. The DNA for the CDR3 is TGTGCCAGCAGCCCGCGCCAGACGAGGAATAATTCACCCCTCCACTTT. It yields the protein CASSPRQTRNNSPLHF. The full variable domain, with the rest looked up from reference TRBV7-2 and TRBJ1-6, is GAGVSQSPSNKVTEKGKDVELRCDPISGHTALYWYRQSLGQGLEFLIYFQGNSAPDKSGLPSDRFSAERTGGSVSTLTIQRTQQEDSAVYLCASSPRQTRNNSPLHFGNGTRLTVT.

The chain combines TRBV5-1 with TRBJ2-3; D is possibly TRBD1 (6 bases). There are 14 residues in the CDR3. V lost 1 base, J lost 5 bases, and 11 bases lay in between. Germline CDR1 SGHRS, CDR2 YFSETQ. CDR3 in amino acids: CASSLTGPGDTQYF. DNA for the CDR3: TGCGCCAGCAGCTTGACAGGGCCGGGAGATACGCAGTATTTT.

The V gene is TRBV7-8, the J gene TRBJ2-3; the match to TRBD2 covers 9 bases. From germline, CDR1 is SGHVS and CDR2 FQNEAQ. The CDR3 loop spans 19 amino acids. V lost 0 bases, J lost 5 bases, and 15 bases stayed unmatched. The CDR3 loop reads CASSLALVGAGGLVDTQYF. CDR3 coding DNA: TGTGCCAGCAGCTTAGCGCTGGTGGGGGCGGGGGGGCTGGTAGATACGCAGTATTTT.

The genes are TRBV28 and TRBJ1-2, with D unclear. This CDR3 contains 17 residues. The germline V gene has CDR1 MDHEN and CDR2 SYDVKM. The V end lost 8 bases, the J end lost 0 bases, and 22 bases lay between the germline ends. The CDR3 sequence: CASDPRVGSPSNYGYTF. As DNA, the CDR3 is TGTGCCAGCGACCCCCGGGTTGGGAGTCCTTCTAACTATGGCTACACCTTC.

The chain joins TRBV5-1 to TRBJ1-1, with TRBD1 matching 7 bases. This CDR3 spans 13 amino acids. CDR1 and CDR2 from the germline V gene are SGHRS and YFSETQ. V lost 4 bases to trimming and J lost 1 base; unmatched junction nucleotides: 1. The CDR3 DNA sequence: TGCGCCAGCAGCCGACAGGGGAACACTGAAGCTTTCTTT. It codes for CASSRQGNTEAFF.

The V and J genes are TRBV6-6 and TRBJ1-2, with D perhaps matching TRBD1 (6 bases). This CDR3 has 14 residues. Trimming removed 2 bases at V and 2 bases at J, with 9 bases between. Germline CDR1 reads MNHNY; CDR2 reads SVGAGI (reference sequence). The CDR3 region has the DNA TGTGCCAGCAGTTACCTCCAGGGGAACTATGGCTACACCTTC. Translated: CASSYLQGNYGYTF.

V and J are TRBV20-1 and TRBJ1-4; possible D gene TRBD1, 6 bases. Per the germline V gene, CDR1 is DFQATT and CDR2 is SNEGSKA (reference sequence). This CDR3 has 10 amino acids. Trimming took 6 bases from V and 14 from J, leaving 13 bases between them. DNA for the CDR3: TGCAGTGCGATGAACAGGGACCTGTTTTTT. This gives the protein CSAMNRDLFF.

In its sample, this clone was seen a few times. The CDR3 DNA reads as TGTGCCAGCAGGGACAGTCCAAGACCGACTAATGAAAAACTGTTTTTT. This sequence encodes CASRDSPRPTNEKLFF. The chain combines TRBV2 with TRBJ1-4; D might be TRBD1 (6 bases). The CDR3 is 16 residues long. The ends were cut back, 6 bases at V and 2 bases at J, with 16 bases in the middle. Per the germline V gene, CDR1 is SNHLY and CDR2 is FYNNEI. Variable domain in full (rest from reference TRBV2 and TRBJ1-4): EPEVTQTPSHQVTQMGQEVILRCVPISNHLYFYWYRQILGQKVEFLVSFYNNEISEKSEIFDDQFSVERPDGSNFTLKIRSTKLEDSAMYFCASRDSPRPTNEKLFFGSGTQLSVL.

The CDR3 sequence is CASSPGTGGLSGNTIYF. CDR3 DNA sequence: TGTGCCAGCTCACCAGGGACAGGTGGTCTCTCCGGAAACACCATATATTTT. The chain combines TRBV18 with TRBJ1-3; 8 nucleotides align to TRBD1. With 2 bases clipped from V and 4 bases from J, the junction kept 10 bases outside the gene matches. This CDR3 is built from 17 residues. The germline CDR1 and CDR2 sequences are KGHSH and LQKENI.

The chain combines TRBV6-5 with TRBJ2-1; perhaps TRBD2 as D (7 bases). There are 14 residues in the CDR3. Germline V gene data show CDR1 as MNHEY and CDR2 as SVGAGI. Trimming shortened V by 6 bases and J by 10 bases, and 19 bases separated the two germline ends. The CDR3 sequence is CASSNGGPKREQFF. The CDR3 coding sequence is TGTGCCAGCAGCAACGGGGGGCCAAAGAGGGAGCAGTTCTTC.

The gene calls are TRBV10-3 and TRBJ1-1; 7 positions match TRBD1. Losses at the gene ends were 2 bases for V and 5 bases for J; bases not matched to a gene: 11. Looked up from germline, CDR1 is ENHRY and CDR2 is SYGVKD. This CDR3 comprises 16 residues. CDR3 loop: CAISELAGGIVTEAFF. In DNA form, the CDR3 reads TGTGCCATCAGTGAGCTGGCAGGGGGTATTGTGACTGAAGCTTTCTTT.

The genes are TRBV19 and TRBJ2-5; 8 nucleotides match TRBD1. CDR1 and CDR2 (germline): LNHDA, SQIVND (reference sequence). V lost 8 bases, J lost 0 bases, and 11 bases stayed unmatched. CDR3 length: 16 amino acids. This CDR3 is CASSLDRGRDQETQYF. The CDR3, as DNA: TGTGCCAGTTCGCTTGACAGGGGAAGGGACCAAGAGACCCAGTACTTC.

The chain couples TRBV7-8 to TRBJ1-5; possibly TRBD1 for D (6 bases). Germline lookup yields CDR1 SGHVS and CDR2 FQNEAQ. V lost 5 bases and J lost 7, with 21 bases in between. The CDR3 has 16 residues. In DNA, the CDR3 is TGTGCCAGCAGCCCCCTAACGATCACAGGGAAACAGCCCCAGCATTTT. Translating it yields CASSPLTITGKQPQHF.

The genes are TRBV7-9 and TRBJ2-2; 9 bases match TRBD1. J was trimmed by 4 bases and V by 2 bases; bases with no gene match: 8. This CDR3 comprises 17 residues. Germline V gene lookup returns CDR1 SEHNR and CDR2 FQNEAQ (reference sequence). CDR3 DNA sequence: TGTGCCAGCAGCTTAAGTACGGGACAGGGAAGCACCGGGGAGCTGTTTTTT. Residues: CASSLSTGQGSTGELFF.

This chain uses TRBV2 with TRBJ1-5; TRBD1 agrees at 7 bases. CDR3 size: 13 residues. From germline, CDR1 is SNHLY and CDR2 FYNNEI. V shed 6 bases, J shed 11 bases, and the junction held 10 bases outside the gene matches. The CDR3 nucleotides are TGTGCCAGCAGCAGACAGGGTGGGAAGGCCCAGCATTTT. Translating gives CASSRQGGKAQHF. Full variable domain (remainder filled in from reference TRBV2 and TRBJ1-5): EPEVTQTPSHQVTQMGQEVILRCVPISNHLYFYWYRQILGQKVEFLVSFYNNEISEKSEIFDDQFSVERPDGSNFTLKIRSTKLEDSAMYFCASSRQGGKAQHFGDGTRLSIL.

The J gene is TRBJ1-2, the V gene TRBV2, with no clear D. The CDR3 consists of 13 residues. The germline V gene encodes CDR1 SNHLY and CDR2 FYNNEI. The V end lost 4 bases, the J end lost 8 bases, and 14 bases lay between the germline ends. The chain's CDR3 is CASSGRTVYGYTF. The CDR3 DNA sequence: TGTGCCAGCAGTGGAAGGACGGTCTACGGCTACACCTTC.

The chain is built from TRBV9 and TRBJ1-6, with D possibly TRBD1 on 5 matching bases. Trimming removed 0 bases from V and 9 bases from J, with 10 bases in between. Germline lookup yields CDR1 SGDLS and CDR2 YYNGEE. This CDR3 comprises 14 residues. CDR3 coding DNA: TGTGCCAGCAGCGTAGGCACAGGTGCTTCACCCCTCCACTTT. This translates into CASSVGTGASPLHF.

The chain couples TRBV5-1 to TRBJ1-4, with TRBD1 as a possible D gene (6 bases). Trimming removed 4 bases from V and 7 bases from J, with 17 bases in between. The germline V gene has CDR1 SGHRS and CDR2 YFSETQ. The CDR3 is 15 residues long. CDR3 sequence: CASSMDSLGGEKLFF. The CDR3 coding sequence is TGCGCCAGCAGCATGGACAGCTTAGGGGGTGAAAAACTGTTTTTT.

V is TRBV6-1 and J is TRBJ2-7, with TRBD2 matching over 10 bases. The CDR3 has 13 amino acids. J gave up 3 bases and V 6 bases, and 2 bases lay outside the gene matches. Looked up from germline, CDR1 is MNHNS and CDR2 is SASEGT. CDR3 loop: CASRASGGYEQYF. The CDR3 coding sequence is TGTGCCAGCAGGGCTAGCGGGGGCTACGAGCAGTACTTC.

The chain employs TRBV6-5 and TRBJ2-1, with 8 bases matching TRBD1. The trim removed 1 base at V and 7 bases at J, leaving 6 bases unmatched. This CDR3 contains 15 residues. Germline V CDR1 and CDR2: MNHEY, SVGAGI. CDR3 bases: TGTGCCAGCAGTTACTTGGACAGGGCTAGAAATGAGCAGTTCTTC. As protein: CASSYLDRARNEQFF.

This CDR3 is CASSSRQGRSPLHF. DNA of the CDR3: TGTGCCAGCAGTTCCAGACAGGGTCGTTCACCCCTCCACTTT. The gene calls are TRBV6-5 and TRBJ1-6, with 7 bases identical to TRBD1. Per the germline V gene, CDR1 is MNHEY and CDR2 is SVGAGI. V shed 4 bases and J 9 bases; nucleotides not matched to a gene: 6. This CDR3 spans 14 amino acids.

This chain joins TRBV7-2 and TRBJ1-5; D might be TRBD1 (6 bases). Trimming cost V 5 bases and J 5 bases, with 10 bases left between them. The CDR3 extends over 13 amino acids. Looked up from germline, CDR1 is SGHTA and CDR2 is FQGNSA. CDR3 sequence reads: CASSVRQDQPQHF. CDR3 DNA sequence: TGTGCCAGCAGCGTCCGACAGGATCAGCCCCAGCATTTT.

Only one count was recorded for this clone. The genes are TRBV30 and TRBJ2-7; a possible D gene is TRBD2 (5 bases). The CDR3 is 12 amino acids. Germline CDR1 GTSNPN, CDR2 SVGIG (reference sequence). Trimming pared 1 base from V and 3 bases from J, leaving 7 bases between. In nucleotides, the CDR3 is TGTGCCTGGAGTGGCGGGTTCTACGAGCAGTACTTC. Translating gives CAWSGGFYEQYF.

The V and J genes are TRBV6-5 and TRBJ1-2; weak D call: TRBD1 (6 bases). Germline CDR1 reads MNHEY; CDR2 reads SVGAGI. The germline V and J ends were trimmed by 2 bases and 2 bases, with 15 bases remaining between them. This CDR3 is 16 amino acids long. CDR3 DNA: TGTGCCAGCAGTTACCGTCCGGAACAGGGAAACTATGGCTACACCTTC. Translating gives CASSYRPEQGNYGYTF.

V gene TRBV6-5 combines with J gene TRBJ1-2; 7 bases are shared with TRBD1. Per the germline V gene, CDR1 is MNHEY and CDR2 is SVGAGI. The V gene end was trimmed by 2 bases and the J gene end by 2 bases; junction bases not matched to a gene: 5. CDR3 length equals 15 residues. DNA of the CDR3: TGTGCCAGCAGTTACCATATGACAGGGAACTATGGCTACACCTTC. Amino acids: CASSYHMTGNYGYTF.

The V gene is TRBV30, the J gene TRBJ1-3; D gene unclear. In germline, CDR1 is GTSNPN, CDR2 SVGIG (reference sequence). There are 12 residues in the CDR3. The V gene lost 3 bases and the J gene lost 4 bases, with 7 bases spanning the gap. The CDR3 region has the DNA TGTGCCTGGAGGTATAGGGGAAACACCATATATTTT. As protein: CAWRYRGNTIYF.

This clone appeared a single time. This chain links TRBV5-5 with TRBJ2-5; no firm D call. The CDR3 contains 14 residues. Trimming took 2 bases from V and 5 from J, leaving 13 bases between them. The germline V gene encodes CDR1 SGHKS and CDR2 YYEKEE (reference sequence). As DNA, the CDR3 is TGTGCCAGCAGCTTAGTGCAAGTTTTGGAGACCCAGTACTTC. Translating it yields CASSLVQVLETQYF.

The CDR3 loop reads CASSLGGTDGNQPQHF. The DNA of the CDR3 is TGCGCCAGCAGCTTGGGAGGAACAGACGGCAATCAGCCCCAGCATTTT. This chain joins TRBV5-1 and TRBJ1-5, with D unresolved. V dropped 0 bases and J dropped 2 bases, with 12 bases sitting between them. The CDR3 is 16 amino acids. Germline CDR1 reads SGHRS; CDR2 reads YFSETQ.

The J gene is TRBJ1-4, the V gene TRBV7-9; no definite D call. CDR3 size: 15 residues. Trimming cost V 1 base and J 8 bases, with 14 bases left between them. CDR1 and CDR2 from the germline V gene are SEHNR and FQNEAQ (reference sequence). CDR3 residues: CASSLDGVVGEKLFF. CDR3 DNA sequence: TGTGCCAGCAGCTTAGATGGGGTGGTAGGGGAAAAACTGTTTTTT. The full variable domain, in which reference TRBV7-9 and TRBJ1-4 provide the parts outside the CDR3, is DTGVSQNPRHKITKRGQNVTFRCDPISEHNRLYWYRQTLGQGPEFLTYFQNEAQLEKSRLLSDRFSAERPKGSFSTLEIQRTEQGDSAMYLCASSLDGVVGEKLFFGSGTQLSVL.

The V gene is TRBV6-5, the J gene TRBJ1-2; D call uncertain. CDR1 and CDR2 (germline): MNHEY, SVGAGI. This CDR3 comprises 14 residues. The V end lost 5 bases, the J end lost 4 bases, and 14 bases lay between the germline ends. The CDR3 DNA is TGTGCCAGCAGTCCGGAAGCAAGTGCCTATGGCTACACCTTC. It encodes CASSPEASAYGYTF.